A selection of T cell receptor beta chains follows, all from one sample in a study of Ad26.COV2.S vaccination and SARS-CoV-2 variants. Repertoires were generated with immunoSEQ multiplex PCR, while TCRdb's copy carries only in-frame clones and drops some. The sample lists approximately 300,000 clones; about 82% were seen once. Sequenced material: peripheral blood, taken in a trial of Ad26.COV2.S vaccine versus placebo. The source is a person between 18 and 60 years old who received the Ad26.COV2.S COVID-19 vaccine or a placebo. CDR3s include the opening cysteine and the closing phenylalanine or tryptophan. Each record gives: V gene, clone size, D gene, J gene, CDR3 DNA, CDR3 protein. D genes are given only for firm matches. Rows give clone size only sometimes, using once, few, many, or a class for an expanded clone.

>TRBV5-1|.|.|TRBJ1-1
TGCGCCAGCAGCCCACAGGGAAACACTGAAGCTTTCTTT
CASSPQGNTEAFF
>TRBV7-2|.|.|TRBJ1-2
TGTGCCAGCAGCTTAGTAGGGCAGACCTATGGCTACACCTTC
CASSLVGQTYGYTF
>TRBV7-2|.|TRBD1|TRBJ1-3
TGTGCCAGCAGCTTAGCCCCCGGGACAGGGTCTGGAAACACCATATATTTT
CASSLAPGTGSGNTIYF
>TRBV6-5|.|.|TRBJ1-2
TGTGCCAGCAGTTACTCGCTACGTGGGACTAACTATGGCTACACCTTC
CASSYSLRGTNYGYTF
>TRBV11-3|once|.|TRBJ2-1
TGTGCCAGCAGCTCTCCCCTCCGGGGCAATGAGCAGTTCTTC
CASSSPLRGNEQFF
>TRBV11-2|.|.|TRBJ1-1
TGTGCCAGCAGCTCCCCCCGTCGGACTGAAGCTTTCTTT
CASSSPRRTEAFF
>TRBV13|.|TRBD2|TRBJ2-3
TGTGCCAGCAGCCTCAGACTAGCGGGGGGCAGCACAGATACGCAGTATTTT
CASSLRLAGGSTDTQYF
>TRBV6-2/TRBV6-3|.|TRBD2|TRBJ2-5
TGTGCCAGCAGTTCCCCGGGACTAGCGGGGGGAGAGACCCAGTACTTC
CASSSPGLAGGETQYF
>TRBV7-9|.|.|TRBJ1-5
TGTGCCAGCAGCTTACAGGGCTCCAATCAGCCCCAGCATTTT
CASSLQGSNQPQHF
>TRBV3-1/TRBV3-2|once|.|TRBJ2-7
TGTGCCAGCAGCCAAGCCGGAGAGGCGTACGAGCAGTACTTC
CASSQAGEAYEQYF
>TRBV6-5|.|TRBD1|TRBJ1-2
TGTGCCAGCTCCGCTGGACAGGGGAGTTATGGCTACACCTTC
CASSAGQGSYGYTF
>TRBV28|.|TRBD2|TRBJ2-7
TGTGCCACCAGGTCGGGGGGAGGCTCCGAGCAGTACTTC
CATRSGGGSEQYF
>TRBV30|.|.|TRBJ1-4
TGTGCCTGGAACAGGGAGGTTCGAGAAAAACTGTTTTTT
CAWNREVREKLFF
>TRBV5-1|.|.|TRBJ1-1
TGCGCCAGCAGCGATCGGACGGGGGACACTGAAGCTTTCTTT
CASSDRTGDTEAFF
>TRBV9|once|.|TRBJ1-4
TGTGCCAGCAGTCTCTCCGTAGCAACTAATGAAAAACTGTTTTTT
CASSLSVATNEKLFF
>TRBV6-5|.|.|TRBJ2-7
TGTGCCAGCAGTTACCGCGGGATTGGACGGAGTTACGAGCAGTACTTC
CASSYRGIGRSYEQYF
>TRBV7-9|.|TRBD2|TRBJ2-3
TGTGCCAGCAGCTTACCTAGCGGGGGGGTAGGTGGCACAGATACGCAGTATTTT
CASSLPSGGVGGTDTQYF
>TRBV6-6|.|TRBD1|TRBJ1-6
TGTGCCAGCAGTTACTCTGACAGGGTGGGGTCGTCACCCCTCCACTTT
CASSYSDRVGSSPLHF
>TRBV18|.|.|TRBJ1-1
TGTGCCAGCTCACCAGGGTGGCCCATGAACACTGAAGCTTTCTTT
CASSPGWPMNTEAFF
>TRBV25-1|few|.|TRBJ1-6
TGTGCCAGCAGTGGAGAAGGGGTGGATAATTCACCCCTCCACTTT
CASSGEGVDNSPLHF
>TRBV9|.|.|TRBJ2-3
TGTGCCAGCAGCGTAGGTACCTCGCCCACAGATACGCAGTATTTT
CASSVGTSPTDTQYF
>TRBV6-1|once|.|TRBJ2-7
TGTGCCAGCAGTGAAGCGCCAGACTACGAGCAGTACTTC
CASSEAPDYEQYF
>TRBV7-9|.|.|TRBJ2-7
TGTGCCAGCAGCTTAACTAGCTCCTACGAGCAGTACTTC
CASSLTSSYEQYF
>TRBV6-5|.|TRBD1|TRBJ1-2
TGTGCCAGCAGCTTGAGGGGACAGGCGGGTCTGTACACCTTC
CASSLRGQAGLYTF
>TRBV6-2/TRBV6-3|.|.|TRBJ2-3
TGTGCCAGCAGTTACTGGGCCATGTCAGATACGCAGTATTTT
CASSYWAMSDTQYF
>TRBV4-2|.|TRBD1|TRBJ1-2
TGTGCCAGCAGCCAAGATTTTGGCAGGGGGTCTAGGGACTATGGCTACACCTTC
CASSQDFGRGSRDYGYTF
>TRBV10-2|.|TRBD1|TRBJ1-2
TGCGCCAGTCAACGCCCCGGGACAGGGGGTTCCTATGGCTACACCTTC
CASQRPGTGGSYGYTF
>TRBV3-1/TRBV3-2|.|.|TRBJ1-1
TGTGCCAGCACCGACCGACAGACTCCGAACACTGAAGCTTTCTTT
CASTDRQTPNTEAFF
>TRBV5-1|.|TRBD2|TRBJ2-1
TGCGCCAGCAGCTTGGCGAGCGGGGGGACCTCCTCCTACAATGAGCAGTTCTTC
CASSLASGGTSSYNEQFF
>TRBV30|.|TRBD1|TRBJ1-2
TGTGCCTGGAGGGTATGGACAGGGCGCTACACCTTC
CAWRVWTGRYTF
>TRBV20-1|.|TRBD2|TRBJ2-2
TGCAGTGCTAGTAGCGGGGGGGCGCTCGGGGAGCTGTTTTTT
CSASSGGALGELFF
>TRBV5-1|.|.|TRBJ2-7
TGCGCCAGCAGCCCCGGGACGGCCTACGAGCAGTACTTC
CASSPGTAYEQYF
>TRBV2|.|.|TRBJ2-6
TGTGCCAGCAGTGACGGCTCTGGGGCCAACGTCCTGACTTTC
CASSDGSGANVLTF
>TRBV18|.|TRBD1|TRBJ1-1
TGTGCCAGCTCCTACGGAATGGACAGGGGGAACACTGAAGCTTTCTTT
CASSYGMDRGNTEAFF
>TRBV4-3|.|TRBD1|TRBJ1-5
TGCGCCAGCAGCCGGGGACAGGACAATCAGCCCCAGCATTTT
CASSRGQDNQPQHF
>TRBV7-2|.|TRBD1|TRBJ2-5
TGTGCCAGCAGCTTTCCGTGGCCAGGGGGCCTCCAAGAGACCCAGTACTTC
CASSFPWPGGLQETQYF
>TRBV6-5|.|TRBD1|TRBJ1-2
TGTGCCAGCCGGACAGGGGTACGGGGTAACTATGGCTACACCTTC
CASRTGVRGNYGYTF
>TRBV5-6|once|TRBD1|TRBJ2-5
TGTGCCAGCAGCTTTAAACAGGGGCGGGAGACCCAGTACTTC
CASSFKQGRETQYF
>TRBV6-5|.|.|TRBJ1-4
TGTGCCAGCAGTTACAGGGGAACATATGATGAAAAACTGTTTTTT
CASSYRGTYDEKLFF
>TRBV5-1|.|.|TRBJ1-3
TGCGCCAGCAGCTTGAGCGGGGGCTCTGGAAACACCATATATTTT
CASSLSGGSGNTIYF
>TRBV19|few|.|TRBJ2-1
TGTGCCAGTAGCGCTAGCAACTACAATGAGCAGTTCTTC
CASSASNYNEQFF
>TRBV6-1|.|.|TRBJ1-2
TGTGCCAGCAGTGAACGCGGGGCCTATGGCTACACCTTC
CASSERGAYGYTF
>TRBV19|.|TRBD1|TRBJ1-1
TGTGCCAGTAGAGGGACAGGGGAGACTGAAGCTTTCTTT
CASRGTGETEAFF
>TRBV20-1|once|.|TRBJ1-1
TGCAGTGCTGCGACGGCTGAAGCTTTCTTT
CSAATAEAFF
>TRBV3-1/TRBV3-2|.|TRBD2|TRBJ2-1
TGTGCCAGCAGCCCAACACGCGGGAGCGGGCTTTACAATGAGCAGTTCTTC
CASSPTRGSGLYNEQFF
>TRBV6-5|.|TRBD1|TRBJ1-6
TGTGCCAGCACCCACTCGAACAGGGGAAATTCACCCCTCCACTTT
CASTHSNRGNSPLHF
>TRBV24-1|.|.|TRBJ2-1
TGTGCCACCAGTGATTTGCAGGAAGTCTTGACGGTCTACAATGAGCAGTTCTTC
CATSDLQEVLTVYNEQFF
>TRBV9|.|.|TRBJ2-1
TGTGCCAGCAGCGTAGAACCAGGGACCGGCAATGAGCAGTTCTTC
CASSVEPGTGNEQFF
>TRBV6-1|.|.|TRBJ2-1
TGTGCCAGCAGTGACAGGTCCAACAATGAGCAGTTCTTC
CASSDRSNNEQFF
>TRBV30|.|.|TRBJ2-7
TGTGCCTGGAGTGCTCGCAGGGGATTCTTCAAAGGCTCCTACGAGCAGTACTTC
CAWSARRGFFKGSYEQYF
>TRBV9|.|.|TRBJ2-2
TGTGCCAGCAGCGTAAACAGGGGGGAGCTGTTTTTT
CASSVNRGELFF
>TRBV11-2|.|.|TRBJ1-2
TGTGCCAGCAGCCTCGCAGGGGTAGGGTATGGCTACACCTTC
CASSLAGVGYGYTF
>TRBV9|.|.|TRBJ2-5
TGTGCCAGCAGCGTCGGAGTGGGAGAACAAGAGACCCAGTACTTC
CASSVGVGEQETQYF
>TRBV2|.|.|TRBJ2-7
TGTGCCAGCAGTGGGGGGGACCCTTTGTCCTACGAGCAGTACTTC
CASSGGDPLSYEQYF
>TRBV7-8|.|.|TRBJ1-2
TGTGCCAGCAGCCCTAAAGTGGACCCCGGCTATGGCTACACCTTC
CASSPKVDPGYGYTF
>TRBV9|.|.|TRBJ2-7
TGTGCCAGCAGCGTTAGGGCGGGGTTGACCTACGAGCAGTACTTC
CASSVRAGLTYEQYF
>TRBV5-6|.|.|TRBJ1-5
TGTGCCAGCAGCTTAAGATACAATCAGCCCCAGCATTTT
CASSLRYNQPQHF
>TRBV18|.|TRBD1|TRBJ1-1
TGTGCCAGCTTCTCCGGGACAGGGGGCCGGAACACTGAAGCTTTCTTT
CASFSGTGGRNTEAFF
>TRBV5-4|.|TRBD1|TRBJ1-1
TGTGCCAGCAGCTTGGGACAGGGGGCAGGCACTGAAGCTTTCTTT
CASSLGQGAGTEAFF